This T cell receptor (beta chain) was observed in a study of blood T cell repertoires in COVID-19. This CDR3 region has 15 residues. With 2 bases clipped from V and 3 bases from J, the junction kept 4 bases outside the gene matches. Germline V lookup: CDR1 SGHRS, CDR2 YFSETQ. Source study methods: Counts of nucleated cells, estimated from reference gene primer amplification, were obtained. Data came from immunoSEQ multiplex PCR; TCRdb stores just in-frame clones and leaves some out. That table supplies the V and J calls and clone size; D and trimming were determined from the DNA. The sample lists some 50,000 clones, roughly four fifths occurring once.

The sequence came from a man between 40 and 49 years old with acute or convalescent COVID-19. The sequencing sample was made of peripheral blood. The rearrangement joins TRBV5-1 to TRBJ2-2; 7 bases are a match to TRBD1. CDR3 protein: CASSFQGEDTGELFF. CDR3 bases: TGCGCCAGCAGCTTCCAGGGGGAAGACACCGGGGAGCTGTTTTTT.